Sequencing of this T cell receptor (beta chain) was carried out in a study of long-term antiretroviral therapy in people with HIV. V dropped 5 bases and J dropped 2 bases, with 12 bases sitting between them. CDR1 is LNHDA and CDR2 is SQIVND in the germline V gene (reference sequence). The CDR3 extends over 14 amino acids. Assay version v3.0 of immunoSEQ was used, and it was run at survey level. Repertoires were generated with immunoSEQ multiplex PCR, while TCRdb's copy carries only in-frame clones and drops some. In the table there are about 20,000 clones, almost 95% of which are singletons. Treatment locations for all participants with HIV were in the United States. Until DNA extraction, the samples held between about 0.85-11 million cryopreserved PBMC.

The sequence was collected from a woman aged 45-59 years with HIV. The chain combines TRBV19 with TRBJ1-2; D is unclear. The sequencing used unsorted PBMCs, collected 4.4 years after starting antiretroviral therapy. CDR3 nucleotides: TGTGCCAGTAGTCCCAACGGCCCGAACTATGGCTACACCTTC. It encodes CASSPNGPNYGYTF.